This T cell receptor (beta chain) was captured by sequencing in a study of regulatory T cells in long-lasting Graves disease. Study-wide context: Over-5-year antithyroid drug use with positive TSH receptor antibodies defined persistent Graves' disease in the study. Study conclusions and caveats: Segments TRBV28, TRBJ1-2 and TRBJ2-5 showed preferential usage in persistent disease. Persistent patients shared 2,741 public clonotypes among themselves. Newly diagnosed patients shared fewer, at roughly 900.

Arm-PCR of CDR3 regions and iRepertoire HTBI primers were the basis on which TCR beta libraries were built. A single record per CDR3 protein comes from TCRdb applying MiXCR to the multiplex PCR reads. The table has about 660,000 distinct CDR3 sequences, about 30% seen once. The time point is: persistent/refractory GD, antithyroid drugs over 5 years with positive TRAb. Generation of the TCR library employed RNA extracted from PBMCs. Diagnosis followed American Thyroid Association guidelines for Graves' disease. The CDR3 contains 14 residues. CDR1 and CDR2 (germline): SGHAT, FQNNGV. Trimming cost V 1 base and J 4 bases, with 10 bases left between them. This clonotype was detected ten times or more. Its antigen is still unknown.

The receptor's source is a female donor with Graves disease. This sample comprised peripheral blood mononuclear cells (PBMCs), obtained when the disease was refractory, from a patient treated with antithyroid drugs. The chain combines TRBV11-2 with TRBJ2-5, with a possible D match to TRBD1 (6 bases). The CDR3 region is CASSLGTGRETQYF. The CDR3 bases are TGTGCCAGCAGCTTAGGTACAGGGAGAGAGACCCAGTACTTC.